The next 32 T cell receptor beta chains were all read from a single sample in a study of blood T cell repertoires in COVID-19. Profiling relied on immunoSEQ multiplex PCR, and the TCRdb table lists in-frame clones only, not all of them. The sample lists 150,000 to 200,000 clones; roughly nine tenths were seen once. Sequencing was done on a sample of PBMCs or T cells enriched from blood (not recorded which). The receptors here all came from a woman aged 45-59 years who had recovered from COVID-19.

CDR3 loop: CASTTSGGQGVGNTIYF. The CDR3 DNA is TGTGCCAGCACTACCTCAGGGGGACAGGGGGTTGGAAACACCATATATTTT. The gene calls are TRBV28 and TRBJ1-3; TRBD1 matches 11 bases. The CDR3 consists of 17 residues. CDR1 and CDR2 (germline): MDHEN, SYDVKM. Trimming cost V 7 bases and J 3 bases; bases outside gene matches: 11.

This clone was picked up a small number of times. J is TRBJ2-7 and V is TRBV5-6; no definite D call. Germline V gene data show CDR1 as SGHDT and CDR2 as YYEEEE. Deletions cut 0 bases from V and 6 bases from J, with 13 bases between. The CDR3 runs to 14 residues. For the CDR3, the DNA is TGTGCCAGCAGCTTGGGAGGTAGTCTAACCGAGCAGTACTTC. It translates to CASSLGGSLTEQYF.

This chain links TRBV28 with TRBJ1-5, with 7 bases fitting TRBD1. V lost 1 base to trimming and J lost 5 bases; unmatched junction nucleotides: 8. The CDR3 length is 16 residues. Germline lookup yields CDR1 MDHEN and CDR2 SYDVKM. DNA for the CDR3: TGTGCCAGCAGTTTATACGGCGACAGGGAGGATCAGCCCCAGCATTTT. Translation gives CASSLYGDREDQPQHF.

J is TRBJ2-7 and V is TRBV5-4; 9 bases are a match to TRBD2. Germline-derived CDR1 and CDR2 are SGHNT and YYREEE (reference sequence). This CDR3 region has 16 residues. After removal of 0 bases from V and 3 bases from J, the junction contained 7 bases not matched to a gene. CDR3 residues: CASSLGSSGNHYEQYF. The CDR3 coding sequence is TGTGCCAGCAGCTTGGGGTCTAGCGGGAATCACTACGAGCAGTACTTC.

J is TRBJ2-7 and V is TRBV5-1, with TRBD2 as a possible D gene (6 bases). Trimming left V 5 bases short and J 0 bases short, with 12 bases between. CDR1 SGHRS and CDR2 YFSETQ come from the germline V gene. CDR3 length equals 14 residues. The CDR3 nucleotides are TGCGCCAGCAGAAGGGACGGGAGCTCCTACGAGCAGTACTTC. Its protein is CASRRDGSSYEQYF.

This chain connects TRBV10-1 to TRBJ1-1; D not certain. Between the trimmed V and J ends, which lost 0 bases and 1 base, there was a span of 9 bases. CDR1 is WNHNN and CDR2 is SYGVQD in the germline V gene (reference sequence). The CDR3 is 15 amino acids. CDR3 in DNA: TGCGCCAGCAGTGAGTCGCGGGGAGGGAACACTGAAGCTTTCTTT. It translates to CASSESRGGNTEAFF.

The chain employs TRBV27 and TRBJ1-2, with unresolved D. Germline CDR1 is MNHEY and CDR2 is SMNVEV (reference sequence). CDR3 length: 12 amino acids. Between the trimmed V and J ends, which lost 8 bases and 4 bases, there was a span of 11 bases. As DNA, the CDR3 is TGTGCCAGCGGCCACAGCCCCTATGGCTACACCTTC. It codes for CASGHSPYGYTF.

The chain has TRBV28 and TRBJ2-4, with D possibly being TRBD1 (5 bases). Germline V CDR1 and CDR2: MDHEN, SYDVKM. The CDR3 covers 14 residues. The ends were cut back, 2 bases at V and 8 bases at J, with 13 bases in the middle. The CDR3 DNA is TGTGCCAGCAGTTTACATCAGGGTATCCACATTCAGTACTTC. Its protein is CASSLHQGIHIQYF.

J is TRBJ1-5 and V is TRBV27; 7 nucleotides line up with TRBD1. J was trimmed by 2 bases and V by 5 bases; bases with no gene match: 9. Germline V gene lookup returns CDR1 MNHEY and CDR2 SMNVEV (reference sequence). This CDR3 is built from 16 residues. The CDR3 sequence is CASSPSRGIGNQPQHF. The CDR3 bases are TGTGCCAGCAGTCCCTCCAGGGGGATCGGCAATCAGCCCCAGCATTTT.

V and J are TRBV19 and TRBJ2-6, with D possibly matching TRBD2 (6 bases). Per the germline V gene, CDR1 is LNHDA and CDR2 is SQIVND (reference sequence). CDR3 length: 16 residues. Trimming pared 4 bases from V and 0 bases from J, leaving 10 bases between. CDR3 sequence: CASSTPGGSGANVLTF. CDR3 in DNA: TGTGCCAGTAGTACCCCCGGGGGCTCTGGGGCCAACGTCCTGACTTTC.

V gene TRBV18 combines with J gene TRBJ2-1; 13 nucleotides align to TRBD2. The CDR3 runs to 18 residues. Germline V gene data show CDR1 as KGHSH and CDR2 as LQKENI. V lost 2 bases and J lost 6; bases outside the gene matches: 10. The CDR3 region is CASSPAGTRLAGGNEQFF. The CDR3 bases are TGTGCCAGCTCACCAGCCGGTACTAGACTAGCGGGAGGCAATGAGCAGTTCTTC. Using reference TRBV18 and TRBJ2-1 for the parts outside the CDR3, the full variable domain is NAGVMQNPRHLVRRRGQEARLRCSPMKGHSHVYWYRQLPEEGLKFMVYLQKENIIDESGMPKERFSAEFPKEGPSILRIQQVVRGDSAAYFCASSPAGTRLAGGNEQFFGPGTRLTVL.

The chain employs TRBV5-1 and TRBJ2-1; D might be TRBD2 (6 bases). The CDR3 is made up of 14 amino acids. The germline V gene has CDR1 SGHRS and CDR2 YFSETQ. The ends were cut back, 2 bases at V and 4 bases at J, with 10 bases in the middle. The CDR3 DNA sequence: TGCGCCAGCAGCTTAGCGGGTCTATACAATGAGCAGTTCTTC. It encodes CASSLAGLYNEQFF.

The V gene is TRBV19, the J gene TRBJ2-1; TRBD2 matches at 11 bases. Per germline, CDR1 LNHDA and CDR2 SQIVND (reference sequence). Trimming at V came to 5 bases and at J to 6 bases, leaving 9 bases not matched to a gene. The CDR3 covers 16 residues. Written as DNA, the CDR3 is TGTGCCAGTAGTGTCTCCGGGACTAGCGGACCCAATGAGCAGTTCTTC. Translated: CASSVSGTSGPNEQFF.

This chain uses TRBV28 with TRBJ2-7, with 8 bases lining up with TRBD1. V was clipped by 2 bases and J by 0 bases; unmatched bases: 3. Per the germline V gene, CDR1 is MDHEN and CDR2 is SYDVKM. The CDR3 is 15 residues long. The CDR3 nucleotides are TGTGCCAGCAGTTTAACAGGGGGAGGCTCCTACGAGCAGTACTTC. Amino acid sequence: CASSLTGGGSYEQYF.

The rearrangement joins TRBV5-8 to TRBJ2-3, with a tentative D call TRBD2 (6 bases). Germline values: CDR1 SGHTS, CDR2 YDEGEE. V shed 7 bases and J shed 1 base, with 13 bases lying between them. This CDR3 contains 14 residues. The CDR3 DNA reads TGTGCCAGCGCCAGACTAGTTGGCACAGATACGCAGTATTTT. As protein: CASARLVGTDTQYF.

The CDR3 DNA reads TGTGCCAGCAGCTCGTTCTACGAGCAGTACTTC. Amino acids: CASSSFYEQYF. J is TRBJ2-7 and V is TRBV6-2 or TRBV6-3; D is ambiguous. The CDR3 consists of 11 residues. Per germline, CDR1 MNHEY and CDR2 SVGEGT. Trimming removed 6 bases at V and 3 bases at J, with 6 bases between.

The V and J genes are TRBV6-5 and TRBJ2-5; tentative D call: TRBD1 (6 bases). The CDR3 length is 13 residues. V gave up 6 bases and J gave up 5 bases, with 13 bases separating them. Germline CDR1 reads MNHEY; CDR2 reads SVGAGI. Here the CDR3 DNA reads TGTGCCAGCAGCCATACAGGGATGGAGACCCAGTACTTC. Encoded protein: CASSHTGMETQYF.

This clone has just one count. The chain employs TRBV5-6 and TRBJ2-7; the D is unclear. Germline CDR1 SGHDT, CDR2 YYEEEE. The germline V and J ends were trimmed by 5 bases and 0 bases, with 15 bases remaining between them. The CDR3 extends over 15 amino acids. CDR3 DNA: TGTGCCAGCAGTCCGTCTAGGAGAGCCTCCTACGAGCAGTACTTC. Its protein is CASSPSRRASYEQYF.

This clone appeared once. The chain joins TRBV18 to TRBJ2-5, with TRBD1 matching over 7 bases. The CDR3 totals 15 residues. Germline lookup yields CDR1 KGHSH and CDR2 LQKENI. J lost 4 bases, V lost 2 bases, and 7 bases had no gene match. CDR3: CASSPVQGSGETQYF. CDR3 nucleotide sequence: TGTGCCAGCTCACCAGTACAGGGGAGTGGAGAGACCCAGTACTTC.

The chain joins TRBV5-4 to TRBJ1-4; D is unresolved. CDR3 length: 12 residues. The V gene's germline CDR1 is SGHNT and CDR2 YYREEE (reference sequence). V lost 1 base to trimming and J lost 7 bases, with 5 bases between them. In nucleotides, the CDR3 is TGTGCCAGCAGCTTGCCGGGTGAAAAACTGTTTTTT. Translated: CASSLPGEKLFF.

This sequence joins TRBV11-2 and TRBJ2-1; 9 positions match TRBD2. The CDR3 is 15 amino acids. The V gene's germline CDR1 is SGHAT and CDR2 FQNNGV. V shed 7 bases and J 6 bases; nucleotides not matched to a gene: 10. The CDR3 coding sequence is TGTGCCAGCACCCCGTCTGGTAGCGGGAGCAATGAGCAGTTCTTC. It yields the protein CASTPSGSGSNEQFF.

The chain carries TRBV19 and TRBJ2-7; weak D call: TRBD1 (6 bases). The CDR3 loop spans 15 amino acids. Trimming removed 5 bases from V and 1 base from J, with 15 bases in between. The V gene's germline CDR1 is LNHDA and CDR2 SQIVND (reference sequence). The CDR3 loop is CASSPKIGQSYEQYF. CDR3 bases: TGTGCCAGTAGTCCAAAAATCGGACAGTCCTACGAGCAGTACTTC.

This sequence joins TRBV5-1 and TRBJ2-7; D is unclear. V was trimmed by 1 base and J by 2 bases, leaving 7 bases between them. The germline V gene encodes CDR1 SGHRS and CDR2 YFSETQ. The CDR3 length is 13 residues. CDR3 sequence (DNA): TGCGCCAGCAGCTTGACTGCGCCCTACGAGCAGTACTTC. This encodes CASSLTAPYEQYF.

The gene calls are TRBV6-5 and TRBJ1-2; D possibly corresponds to TRBD1 (5 bases). V gave up 4 bases and J gave up 4 bases, with 19 bases separating them. Germline CDR1 and CDR2: MNHEY and SVGAGI. The CDR3 consists of 16 residues. CDR3 sequence (DNA): TGTGCCAGCAGTTCCACTTCCTTAACAGGAGTCTATGGCTACACCTTC. As protein: CASSSTSLTGVYGYTF.

The chain employs TRBV5-6 and TRBJ2-3, with D possibly TRBD1 on 5 matching bases. The CDR3 runs 14 residues. The V end lost 0 bases, the J end lost 2 bases, and 7 bases lay between the germline ends. Germline-derived CDR1 and CDR2 are SGHDT and YYEEEE. CDR3 bases: TGTGCCAGCAGCTTGGCAGGGATCACAGATACGCAGTATTTT. It is translated as CASSLAGITDTQYF. Supplemented by reference TRBV5-6 and TRBJ2-3, the full variable domain reads DAGVTQSPTHLIKTRGQQVTLRCSPKSGHDTVSWYQQALGQGPQFIFQYYEEEERQRGNFPDRFSGHQFPNYSSELNVNALLLGDSALYLCASSLAGITDTQYFGPGTRLTVL.

This sequence joins TRBV18 and TRBJ1-1; 7 nucleotides align to TRBD1. The trim removed 4 bases at V and 4 bases at J, leaving 12 bases unmatched. The germline gives CDR1 KGHSH, CDR2 LQKENI. The length of the CDR3 is 16 residues. The CDR3 loop reads CASSLGLRRQGTEAFF. In DNA form, the CDR3 reads TGTGCCAGCTCACTCGGACTAAGACGACAGGGCACTGAAGCTTTCTTT.

The chain combines TRBV27 with TRBJ1-1; the match to TRBD1 covers 11 bases. Germline assignment: CDR1 MNHEY and CDR2 SMNVEV (reference sequence). The CDR3 extends over 14 amino acids. The V and J ends lost 2 bases and 4 bases, in that order; junction bases with no gene match: 0. The CDR3 loop is CASSLGTGGTEAFF. The CDR3 DNA is TGTGCCAGCAGTTTAGGGACAGGGGGCACTGAAGCTTTCTTT.

The V and J genes are TRBV5-1 and TRBJ2-5; D perhaps matches TRBD2 (5 bases). Germline CDR1 and CDR2: SGHRS and YFSETQ. The CDR3 has 13 amino acids. V lost 4 bases, J lost 4 bases, and 11 bases lay in between. Here the CDR3 DNA reads TGCGCCAGCAGCCGGGGATACCGAGAGACCCAGTACTTC. Protein product: CASSRGYRETQYF.

The chain has TRBV6-1 and TRBJ1-2; 8 nucleotides align to TRBD1. CDR3 length: 15 amino acids. Germline V gene sequence: CDR1 MNHNS, CDR2 SASEGT. The ends lost 2 bases at V and 8 bases at J; junction bases unmatched: 10. The CDR3 loop reads CASSELVGQVGGYTF. Written as DNA, the CDR3 is TGTGCCAGCAGTGAATTGGTGGGACAGGTGGGCGGCTACACCTTC.

The chain's CDR3 is CASSHFSGRVANTGELFF. CDR3 nucleotides: TGCGCCAGCAGCCACTTTAGCGGGAGGGTCGCGAACACCGGGGAGCTGTTTTTT. This chain connects TRBV4-1 to TRBJ2-2; 11 bases map to TRBD2. The V segment lost 3 bases and the J segment 0 bases; nucleotides outside the gene matches: 6. CDR3 length: 18 residues. Germline-derived CDR1 and CDR2 are MGHRA and YSYEKL.

This chain uses TRBV9 with TRBJ2-1; 8 positions match TRBD2. Germline V gene lookup returns CDR1 SGDLS and CDR2 YYNGEE. CDR3 size: 18 residues. Losses at the gene ends were 0 bases for V and 4 bases for J; bases not matched to a gene: 12. The CDR3 loop reads CASSVGLRREAPYNEQFF. The DNA for the CDR3 is TGTGCCAGCAGCGTAGGGCTAAGGCGGGAGGCCCCTTACAATGAGCAGTTCTTC.

The rearrangement joins TRBV4-2 to TRBJ1-2; 8 nucleotides align to TRBD1. CDR3 length: 15 residues. Germline trimming cut 1 base from V and 4 bases from J; bases unmatched to any gene: 5. Per the germline V gene, CDR1 is LGHNA and CDR2 is YNFKEQ. In DNA form, the CDR3 reads TGTGCCAGCAGCCAAGTTTGGGGGACAGGCTATGGCTACACCTTC. It codes for CASSQVWGTGYGYTF.